This is a list of T cell receptor beta chains from one sample in a study of identifying expanded T cells in peripheral blood. Repertoires were generated with immunoSEQ multiplex PCR, while TCRdb's copy carries only in-frame clones and drops some. The table shows 50,000 to 60,000 clones, with roughly 80% occurring only once. Sequenced material: blood. The receptors were gathered from a person between 18 and 75 years old in good health. CDR3s include the opening cysteine and the closing phenylalanine or tryptophan. D genes are given only for firm matches. For some rows the clone size is stated as once, few or many, or as a class when expanded; others skip it.

TRBV19	once	TRBD2	TRBJ2-5	TGTGCCAGCCGACTAGCGGGGGTGGAGACCCAGTACTTC	CASRLAGVETQYF
TRBV5-1	NA	NA	TRBJ2-7	TGCGCCAGCAGCTTGGTAATGGACAGACCCTACGAGCAGTACTTC	CASSLVMDRPYEQYF
TRBV6-6	NA	NA	TRBJ2-3	TGTGCCAGCAGTCCCTATGTGGGCACAGATACGCAGTATTTT	CASSPYVGTDTQYF
TRBV4-1	NA	NA	TRBJ1-5	TGCGCCAGCAGCCAAGTTGTAGGGAATCAGCCCCAGCATTTT	CASSQVVGNQPQHF
TRBV7-2	NA	NA	TRBJ2-2	TGTGCCAGCAGCTTAGTAGGCCACTCCCGGACCGGGGAGCTGTTTTTT	CASSLVGHSRTGELFF
TRBV5-5	once	TRBD2	TRBJ2-3	TGTGCCAGCAGCTCCGGGACTAGCGGGAACACAGATACGCAGTATTTT	CASSSGTSGNTDTQYF
TRBV5-1	once	TRBD2	TRBJ2-7	TGCGCCAGCAGCTTGGTCGGCGGGAGCTACGAGCAGTACTTC	CASSLVGGSYEQYF
TRBV7-6	NA	NA	TRBJ2-7	TGTGCCAGCAGCATAGGGGACTCCCGAGAGCAGTACTTC	CASSIGDSREQYF
TRBV10-2	NA	TRBD2	TRBJ2-5	TGCGCCAGCAGCCTCGGCGGGAGGATAGAGACCCAGTACTTC	CASSLGGRIETQYF
TRBV6-5	NA	NA	TRBJ2-1	TGTGCCAGCAGTTACTCGGGCCGAAATGGGGAGTTCTTC	CASSYSGRNGEFF
TRBV7-3	NA	NA	TRBJ1-4	TGTGCCAGCAGCCCAACTTTGGGTGAAAAACTGTTTTTT	CASSPTLGEKLFF
TRBV18	NA	TRBD1	TRBJ2-1	TGTGCCAGCTCACGCCGGGACAGGGAGTTCGTTGGCTCCTACAATGAGCAGTTCTTC	CASSRRDREFVGSYNEQFF
TRBV18	NA	TRBD2	TRBJ2-5	TGTGCCAGCTCACCCGGACTAGCGGAGACCCAGTACTTC	CASSPGLAETQYF
TRBV5-1	NA	NA	TRBJ2-3	TGCGCCAGCAGCTTATTCGGGGGCACAGATACGCAGTATTTT	CASSLFGGTDTQYF
TRBV19	NA	TRBD2	TRBJ2-1	TGTGCCAGTAGTATCTCTAGCGGGAGATGGGATGAGCAGTTCTTC	CASSISSGRWDEQFF
TRBV5-1	NA	TRBD2	TRBJ2-1	TGCGCCAGCAGCTTGTCCACTGGGACTAGCGGGTACAATGAGCAGTTCTTC	CASSLSTGTSGYNEQFF
TRBV30	NA	NA	TRBJ1-5	TGTGCCTGGCTCGGACCGTCCGGGGGCAATCAGCCCCAGCATTTT	CAWLGPSGGNQPQHF
TRBV21-1	NA	NA	TRBJ2-3	TGTGCCAGCAGCCCCAAGAGGGTGACAGGGTGGGAGGCCTTTCCCACAGATACGCAGTATTTT	CASSPKRVTGWEAFPTDTQYF
TRBV4-2	NA	NA	TRBJ2-1	TGTGCCAGCAGCCAAGATGAGCGATCGTCCTACAATGAGCAGTTCTTC	CASSQDERSSYNEQFF
TRBV11-2	NA	TRBD1	TRBJ2-1	TGTGCCAGCAGCATAAGAGGGACAGGGCCGGTCTTC	CASSIRGTGPVF